The 3 T cell receptor beta chains below all came from one sample that was sequenced in a study of T cells in Graves' hyperthyroidism and ophthalmopathy. Amplified TCR beta CDR3 regions derived from RNA transcripts. When the TCR CDR3 underwent first-round RT-PCR, the HTBI primer set was used. TCRdb analysed the multiplex PCR reads with MiXCR anew, one entry per CDR3 protein. The data show 250,000 to 350,000 distinct CDR3 sequences, over 15% seen once. The sample was blood. These receptors were obtained from a woman in her fifties or sixties with Graves' ophthalmopathy.

This clonotype was seen many times. This chain uses TRBV13 with TRBJ1-2; D is ambiguous. CDR3 size: 13 residues. Germline V gene sequence: CDR1 PRHDT, CDR2 FYEKMQ (reference sequence). Trimming left V 4 bases short and J 4 bases short, with 10 bases between. The chain's CDR3 is CASSSDTAYGYTF. CDR3 in DNA: TGTGCCAGCAGCTCAGACACTGCCTATGGCTACACCTTC.

The table lists this clonotype with a few counts. V gene TRBV10-3 combines with J gene TRBJ2-7; TRBD2 matches at 11 bases. Looked up from germline, CDR1 is ENHRY and CDR2 is SYGVKD. V gave up 1 base and J gave up 0 bases; unmatched junction bases: 5. The CDR3 sequence is 17 residues long. CDR3 sequence: CAISEFRLAGSSYEQYF. The DNA for the CDR3 is TGTGCCATCAGTGAGTTTAGACTAGCGGGGAGCTCCTACGAGCAGTACTTC.

There are many counts of this clonotype. The chain joins TRBV27 to TRBJ2-3; 7 bases are shared with TRBD1. Germline V gene lookup returns CDR1 MNHEY and CDR2 SMNVEV (reference sequence). The ends lost 5 bases at V and 0 bases at J; junction bases unmatched: 2. CDR3 size: 14 residues. DNA of the CDR3: TGTGCCAGCAGTCGACAGGGTAGCACAGATACGCAGTATTTT. It codes for CASSRQGSTDTQYF.